These T cell receptor beta chains were read from a single sample in a study of Graves' ophthalmopathy and Graves' hyperthyroidism. TCRdb fed the multiplex PCR reads into MiXCR, producing one record per CDR3 protein. The sample shows fewer than 650,000 distinct CDR3 sequences, roughly 20% of them seen only once. The sample comprised peripheral blood. All receptors derive from a woman in her late teens or twenties with stable Graves' hyperthyroidism. Some clones in this sample may be carry-over from other donors' samples. The CDR3 runs from the conserved cysteine through the conserved F or W. Each record gives: J gene, clone size, V gene, D gene, CDR3 protein, CDR3 DNA. A D gene is named only where the DNA matches it firmly. Clone size is given for some rows only: seen once, a few or many times, or a class if the clone is expanded.

j_call: TRBJ2-7; clone_size: many; v_call: TRBV6-1; d_call: TRBD1; cdr3_aa: CASSDYRGPRQYF; cdr3_nt: TGTGCCAGCAGTGATTACAGGGGGCCGCGGCAGTACTTC
j_call: TRBJ2-7; clone_size: many; v_call: TRBV7-2; d_call: TRBD2; cdr3_aa: CASSLSSGNPYEQYF; cdr3_nt: TGTGCCAGCAGCTTAAGTAGCGGGAACCCCTACGAGCAGTACTTC
j_call: TRBJ2-7; clone_size: many; v_call: TRBV30; d_call: TRBD1; cdr3_aa: CAWSYYRDRVEEQYF; cdr3_nt: TGTGCCTGGAGTTATTACCGGGACAGGGTTGAAGAGCAGTACTTC
j_call: TRBJ1-1; clone_size: few; v_call: TRBV30; d_call: -; cdr3_aa: CAWSVRGEKGPGAFF; cdr3_nt: TGTGCCTGGAGTGTACGCGGAGAAAAGGGCCCCGGAGCTTTCTTT
j_call: TRBJ1-5; clone_size: -; v_call: TRBV5-1; d_call: -; cdr3_aa: CASSLGSGPQHF; cdr3_nt: TGCGCCAGCAGCTTGGGGTCCGGGCCCCAGCATTTT
j_call: TRBJ2-2; clone_size: many; v_call: TRBV20-1; d_call: TRBD1; cdr3_aa: CSAKAGTDTGELFF; cdr3_nt: TGCAGTGCCAAAGCAGGGACAGACACCGGGGAGCTGTTTTTT
j_call: TRBJ1-2; clone_size: -; v_call: TRBV27; d_call: TRBD1; cdr3_aa: CASSLKGQGYGYTF; cdr3_nt: TGTGCCAGCAGTTTAAAGGGACAGGGTTATGGCTACACCTTC
j_call: TRBJ2-7; clone_size: many; v_call: TRBV6-4; d_call: -; cdr3_aa: CASSTSGVHEQYF; cdr3_nt: TGTGCCAGCAGTACCTCGGGGGTTCATGAGCAGTACTTC
j_call: TRBJ1-1; clone_size: many; v_call: TRBV6-1; d_call: -; cdr3_aa: CASTLGTANTEAFF; cdr3_nt: TGTGCCAGCACTCTAGGGACGGCCAACACTGAAGCTTTCTTT
j_call: TRBJ2-7; clone_size: -; v_call: TRBV5-1; d_call: -; cdr3_aa: CASSRATAPYEQYF; cdr3_nt: TGCGCCAGCAGCAGGGCGACAGCACCCTACGAGCAGTACTTC
j_call: TRBJ2-7; clone_size: -; v_call: TRBV13; d_call: -; cdr3_aa: CASSATGTAQYEQYF; cdr3_nt: TGTGCCAGCAGCGCTACCGGGACGGCGCAATACGAGCAGTACTTC
j_call: TRBJ2-2; clone_size: many; v_call: TRBV6-2/TRBV6-3; d_call: TRBD1; cdr3_aa: CASGFNRDRVSWELFF; cdr3_nt: TGTGCCAGCGGCTTCAACCGGGACAGGGTCAGTTGGGAGCTGTTTTTT
j_call: TRBJ1-2; clone_size: many; v_call: TRBV20-1; d_call: -; cdr3_aa: CSAPRRGASGYTF; cdr3_nt: TGCAGTGCTCCCAGGCGGGGGGCGTCTGGCTACACCTTC
j_call: TRBJ1-1; clone_size: many; v_call: TRBV6-1; d_call: -; cdr3_aa: CASRRGYTEAFF; cdr3_nt: TGTGCCAGCCGACGAGGGTACACTGAAGCTTTCTTT
j_call: TRBJ2-2; clone_size: many; v_call: TRBV10-2; d_call: -; cdr3_aa: CASSDSAAGELFF; cdr3_nt: TGCGCCAGCAGTGACTCTGCCGCCGGGGAGCTGTTTTTT